Described below is a single T cell receptor beta chain sequence and its context. Antigen: not known. As it was prepared, the TCRbeta library received unique molecular identifiers. TCRdb processed the PCR reads anew with MiXCR; each CDR3 protein has one entry. The sample comprises roughly 70,000 distinct CDR3 sequences, 4.9% of which are singletons, and approximately 19% rests with the top ten. This sample stems from a study of T-cell reconstitution after alpha-beta-depleted transplantation in children. The CDR3 loop spans 16 amino acids. General study findings and limits: At the one-year point after transplant, T-cell counts and TCRbeta diversity were found to come mostly from T cells that had been newly produced. Surviving recipient T cells and thymic progenitors accounted for the high day-60 TCRbeta diversity observed in some patients. Several hundred graft clones that had expanded were reportedly the source of alpha-beta T cells about two months after transplant.

This sequence was found in a boy in the first two years of life who had a stem cell transplant for acute myeloid leukemia, so the T cells may come from the graft donor. This sequence joins TRBV5-2 and TRBJ2-1; the table's TRBD2 call for D was not verified on the DNA. TRBV5-2 is deemed a pseudogene. The input for sequencing was PBMCs, mostly from graft donor cells, taken 180 days after TCRalphabeta/CD19-depleted stem cell transplant. The CDR3 DNA follows: TGTGCCATGGGCCCTGGGCTTTCGAGCTCCTACAATGAGCAGTTCTTC. Protein product: CAMGPGLSSSYNEQFF.